This T cell receptor (beta chain) is from a study of T cell responses to AZD1222 COVID-19 vaccine. Generated by immunoSEQ multiplex PCR, the TCRdb table keeps only in-frame clones and is missing some. Of 85,000 to 130,000 clones in the sample, roughly 90% are singletons; the top ten hold approximately 19%. Study-wide results and limits: Mostly white British, mostly female donors; authors suggested clonal diversity may be underestimated. Compared with day 0, the breadth and depth of the Spike-specific TCR repertoire rose significantly after two doses of AZD1222. Among AZD1222 vaccinees, only six or seven were seropositive at baseline. Nearly half of spike-specific TCRs reportedly target unmutated variant regions.

Germline CDR1 is LNHDA and CDR2 is SQIVND (reference sequence). This CDR3 has 15 residues. The V end was cut by 3 bases, the J end by 4 bases, with 13 bases between. Regarding this clone: What it binds is not known.

The V call is TRBV19, the J call TRBJ1-5; TRBD1 might be the D (5 bases). The sequencing used peripheral blood, collected on day 0 of AZD1222 vaccination. The receptor was isolated from an adult in good health. CDR3 in DNA: TGTGCCAGTAGTATGGGTAGGGGCGGGAATCAGCCCCAGCATTTT. This translates into CASSMGRGGNQPQHF.